The present T cell receptor beta chain was sequenced within a study of T cell responses to AZD1222 COVID-19 vaccine. Study information: Second-dose groups at about 4 or about 12 weeks were pooled.

The CDR3 spans 13 residues. The V end lost 1 base, the J end lost 2 bases, and 6 bases lay between the germline ends. Germline loops: CDR1 SGHRS, CDR2 YFSETQ. Points from the study as a whole: Dominant CD4 TCR responses targeted spike regions 160-218 and 743-854. Close to half of all spike-specific TCRs reportedly target regions of the variants that are unmutated. There were repertoire samples only from the period after the peak T cell response.

In regard to this clone: What it recognizes is unknown.

TCRdb's copy holds only in-frame clones and misses some; the assay was immunoSEQ multiplex PCR. Of roughly 120,000 clones listed, 92% are singletons. Sequenced material: peripheral blood, taken on day 0 of AZD1222 vaccination. The rearrangement links TRBV5-1 to TRBJ1-2; no clear D. The clonotype comes from an adult in good health. This chain's CDR3 is CASSLRENYGYTF. In nucleotides, the CDR3 is TGCGCCAGCAGCTTGAGGGAAAACTATGGCTACACCTTC.